This T cell receptor beta chain derives from a study of blood T cell repertoires in COVID-19. Germline assignment: CDR1 LGHNA and CDR2 YNFKEQ. Between the trimmed V and J ends, which lost 0 bases and 6 bases, there was a span of 6 bases. The CDR3 is made up of 14 amino acids. Measured with immunoSEQ multiplex PCR; TCRdb has only the in-frame clones, and not every one. The table shows more than 150,000 clones, with 84% occurring only once. The sequencing input was PBMCs or T cells enriched from blood (not recorded which). The chain carries TRBV4-2 and TRBJ1-6; D is undetermined. The sequence was obtained from a woman between 50 and 59 years old who had recovered from COVID-19. The CDR3 region has the DNA TGTGCCAGCAGCCAAGAAAACAGTAATTCACCCCTCCACTTT. Protein sequence: CASSQENSNSPLHF.